This is a list of T cell receptor beta chains from one sample in a study of blood T cells in healthy people across ages. TCRdb re-analysed the 5' RACE reads in MiXCR, keeping a single row per CDR3 protein. This sample has roughly 2 million distinct CDR3 sequences; roughly 52% occur once, and the top ten carry less than 2.5%. Input material: blood. These receptors were obtained from a middle-aged woman in good health. Both conserved end residues are part of each CDR3. A D gene is named only where the DNA matches it firmly. Size is omitted from some rows. Given values are once, few, many or a class for expanded clones.

v_gene: TRBV4-3
d_gene: NA
j_gene: TRBJ2-3
abundance: NA
CDR3aa: CASNQVASRGFVTQYF
CDR3nt: TGCGCCAGCAACCAAGTTGCTAGCAGAGGCTTTGTTACGCAGTATTTT

v_gene: TRBV6-6
d_gene: NA
j_gene: TRBJ2-3
abundance: NA
CDR3aa: CASSQPQGLTDTQYF
CDR3nt: TGTGCCAGCAGCCAACCACAGGGACTCACAGATACGCAGTATTTT

v_gene: TRBV4-1
d_gene: NA
j_gene: TRBJ2-5
abundance: few
CDR3aa: CASSQAGTPETQYF
CDR3nt: TGCGCCAGCAGCCAAGCCGGGACACCAGAGACCCAGTACTTC

v_gene: TRBV9
d_gene: NA
j_gene: TRBJ1-2
abundance: NA
CDR3aa: CASSFSLGDHNYGYTF
CDR3nt: TGTGCCAGCAGCTTCTCCTTGGGGGATCATAACTATGGCTACACCTTC

v_gene: TRBV15
d_gene: TRBD2
j_gene: TRBJ2-1
abundance: NA
CDR3aa: CATSSQRLAGALKYNEQFF
CDR3nt: TGTGCCACCAGCAGCCAACGACTAGCGGGGGCTCTGAAATACAATGAGCAGTTCTTC

v_gene: TRBV7-2
d_gene: NA
j_gene: TRBJ2-3
abundance: few
CDR3aa: CASSLRGGTSPADTQYF
CDR3nt: TGTGCCAGCAGCTTAAGGGGCGGGACAAGTCCGGCAGATACGCAGTATTTT

v_gene: TRBV6-2/TRBV6-3
d_gene: NA
j_gene: TRBJ2-7
abundance: NA
CDR3aa: CASSYSAATYEQYF
CDR3nt: TGTGCCAGCAGTTACTCGGCCGCAACCTACGAGCAGTACTTC

v_gene: TRBV18
d_gene: NA
j_gene: TRBJ1-2
abundance: NA
CDR3aa: CASSPGWGLYGYTF
CDR3nt: TGTGCCAGCTCACCAGGGTGGGGCCTCTATGGCTACACCTTC

v_gene: TRBV9
d_gene: TRBD2
j_gene: TRBJ2-5
abundance: NA
CDR3aa: CASTYSGTSGETQYF
CDR3nt: TGTGCCAGCACCTACTCCGGGACTAGTGGCGAGACCCAGTACTTC

v_gene: TRBV20-1
d_gene: TRBD2
j_gene: TRBJ2-3
abundance: few
CDR3aa: CSAAVGGGTDTQYF
CDR3nt: TGCAGTGCTGCTGTGGGGGGGGGCACAGATACGCAGTATTTT

v_gene: TRBV7-9
d_gene: NA
j_gene: TRBJ1-5
abundance: NA
CDR3aa: CASSLGGERSNQPQHF
CDR3nt: TGTGCCAGCAGCTTAGGGGGGGAAAGGAGCAATCAGCCCCAGCATTTT

v_gene: TRBV7-2
d_gene: TRBD2
j_gene: TRBJ2-7
abundance: NA
CDR3aa: CASSLRGRTSGGAPFEQYF
CDR3nt: TGTGCCAGCAGCTTAAGAGGGCGGACTAGCGGGGGGGCTCCTTTCGAGCAGTACTTC

v_gene: TRBV6-2/TRBV6-3
d_gene: NA
j_gene: TRBJ2-1
abundance: NA
CDR3aa: CAIKERTPGGNEQFF
CDR3nt: TGTGCCATCAAGGAACGGACTCCCGGAGGCAATGAGCAGTTCTTC

v_gene: TRBV12-3/TRBV12-4
d_gene: NA
j_gene: TRBJ2-1
abundance: NA
CDR3aa: CASITGNEQFF
CDR3nt: TGTGCCAGCATTACAGGGAATGAGCAGTTCTTC

v_gene: TRBV7-3
d_gene: NA
j_gene: TRBJ2-4
abundance: NA
CDR3aa: CASSSSPENIQYF
CDR3nt: TGTGCCAGCAGCTCTTCGCCCGAGAACATTCAGTACTTC

v_gene: TRBV6-5
d_gene: NA
j_gene: TRBJ2-7
abundance: NA
CDR3aa: CAGRTAGTVSYEQYF
CDR3nt: TGTGCCGGCAGAACCGCCGGGACGGTTTCCTACGAGCAGTACTTC

v_gene: TRBV5-1
d_gene: NA
j_gene: TRBJ2-5
abundance: few
CDR3aa: CASSLNTGMGQETQYF
CDR3nt: TGCGCCAGCAGCTTGAATACAGGGATGGGGCAAGAGACCCAGTACTTC